One sample yielded the 27 T cell receptor beta chains listed below, sequenced in a study of blood T cell repertoires in COVID-19. Method: immunoSEQ multiplex PCR; TCRdb's copy keeps in-frame clones and lacks some. The sample has about 12,000 clones, roughly four fifths seen once. Material: peripheral blood. These TCRs come from an elderly man with acute or convalescent COVID-19.

The DNA of the CDR3 is TGTGCCAGCAGCCCCCCCCAGGGGGGCTACAATGAGCAGTTCTTC. As protein: CASSPPQGGYNEQFF. The chain uses TRBV9 and TRBJ2-1, with D perhaps matching TRBD1 (7 bases). V was clipped by 4 bases and J by 3 bases, with 14 bases between them. Looked up from germline, CDR1 is SGDLS and CDR2 is YYNGEE. The CDR3 has 15 amino acids.

This clone came up a few times. The chain links TRBV2 to TRBJ1-4; tentatively, D is TRBD1 (6 bases). Trimming shortened V by 3 bases and J by 7 bases, and 12 bases separated the two germline ends. Germline V gene data show CDR1 as SNHLY and CDR2 as FYNNEI. The CDR3 sequence is 14 residues long. The CDR3 DNA reads as TGTGCCAGCAGTGAGATGGACAGAACTGAAAAACTGTTTTTT. Translation: CASSEMDRTEKLFF.

The chain recombines TRBV5-1 with TRBJ1-1; 10 bases agree with TRBD1. CDR1 and CDR2 from the germline V gene are SGHRS and YFSETQ. V lost 2 bases, J lost 3 bases, and 4 bases stayed unmatched. CDR3 length equals 15 residues. CDR3 protein: CASSFTGTGDTEAFF. The CDR3 nucleotides read TGCGCCAGCAGCTTTACCGGGACAGGGGACACTGAAGCTTTCTTT.

The rearrangement joins TRBV5-4 to TRBJ2-7; D is perhaps TRBD2 (6 bases). V dropped 3 bases and J dropped 0 bases, with 16 bases sitting between them. This CDR3 has 16 residues. Germline V CDR1 and CDR2: SGHNT, YYREEE (reference sequence). CDR3 coding DNA: TGTGCCAGCAGCTCAGCGCGGGGTTCCGGCTCCTACGAGCAGTACTTC. Its protein product is CASSSARGSGSYEQYF. The variable domain in full, completed from reference TRBV5-4 and TRBJ2-7, reads ETGVTQSPTHLIKTRGQQVTLRCSSQSGHNTVSWYQQALGQGPQFIFQYYREEENGRGNFPPRFSGLQFPNYSSELNVNALELDDSALYLCASSSARGSGSYEQYFGPGTRLTVT.

The CDR3 loop is CASSFRDRGTQYF. The CDR3 DNA follows: TGTGCCAGCAGTTTCCGAGACAGGGGGACCCAGTACTTC. The chain links TRBV12-3 or TRBV12-4 to TRBJ2-5; 8 bases fit TRBD1. The CDR3 extends over 13 amino acids. The trim removed 3 bases at V and 7 bases at J, leaving 4 bases unmatched.

The chain joins TRBV20-1 to TRBJ1-1; D gene ambiguous. The CDR3 spans 11 residues. V dropped 2 bases and J dropped 9 bases, with 10 bases sitting between them. The germline V gene has CDR1 DFQATT and CDR2 SNEGSKA (reference sequence). DNA of the CDR3: TGCAGTGCTAGATTTGACGGGAAAGCTTTCTTT. Translating gives CSARFDGKAFF.

This clone showed up just once. The CDR3 DNA follows: TGTGCCAGCAGCTTTATTATCACAGGGGCTGGAAACACCATATATTTT. As protein: CASSFIITGAGNTIYF. The chain employs TRBV5-5 and TRBJ1-3; 7 bases line up with TRBD1. There are 16 residues in the CDR3. The germline CDR1 and CDR2 sequences are SGHKS and YYEKEE (reference sequence). J lost 2 bases, V lost 2 bases, and 7 bases had no gene match. The full variable domain, completed using reference TRBV5-5 and TRBJ1-3, is DAGVTQSPTHLIKTRGQQVTLRCSPISGHKSVSWYQQVLGQGPQFIFQYYEKEERGRGNFPDRFSARQFPNYSSELNVNALLLGDSALYLCASSFIITGAGNTIYFGEGSWLTVV.

The genes are TRBV27 and TRBJ2-7, with 7 bases aligning to TRBD1. The CDR3 spans 15 residues. Trimming took 5 bases from V and 3 from J; bases not matched to a gene: 10. Germline V lookup: CDR1 MNHEY, CDR2 SMNVEV (reference sequence). Here the CDR3 DNA reads TGTGCCAGCAGTCCACTACAGGGGAAAAGCTACGAGCAGTACTTC. Translating it yields CASSPLQGKSYEQYF.

The rearrangement joins TRBV18 to TRBJ2-7; D unresolved. The ends were cut back, 2 bases at V and 5 bases at J, with 7 bases in the middle. The CDR3 consists of 12 residues. Per the germline V gene, CDR1 is KGHSH and CDR2 is LQKENI. CDR3 bases: TGTGCCAGCTCACCAGGAAGCGACGAGCAGTACTTC. Translated, it gives CASSPGSDEQYF.

This rearrangement joins TRBV4-1 to TRBJ2-7; 10 nucleotides align to TRBD2. V shed 2 bases, J shed 5 bases, and the junction held 6 bases outside the gene matches. Germline V lookup: CDR1 MGHRA, CDR2 YSYEKL. This CDR3 spans 15 amino acids. For the CDR3, the DNA is TGCGCCAGCAGCCAATGGACAGCGGGGGGGAACGAGCAGTACTTC. This gives the protein CASSQWTAGGNEQYF.

The V call is TRBV5-1, the J call TRBJ1-2; 9 bases are shared with TRBD1. Germline assignment: CDR1 SGHRS and CDR2 YFSETQ. This CDR3 is built from 15 residues. The V segment lost 4 bases and the J segment 7 bases; nucleotides outside the gene matches: 11. CDR3 DNA: TGCGCCAGCAGCGATCCGGGACAGGGATTCGGTGGCTACACCTTC. It specifies CASSDPGQGFGGYTF.

The CDR3 DNA sequence: TGCGCCAGCAGCTTGGAAGGGGTGGCGTCAGATACGCAGTATTTT. Its translation is CASSLEGVASDTQYF. V and J are TRBV5-1 and TRBJ2-3, with D possibly matching TRBD1 (5 bases). The V gene lost 0 bases and the J gene lost 4 bases, with 12 bases spanning the gap. The length of the CDR3 is 15 residues. Germline CDR1 is SGHRS and CDR2 is YFSETQ.

The chain is built from TRBV11-2 and TRBJ1-1; 8 bases fit TRBD1. CDR3 size: 15 residues. Germline trimming cut 5 bases from V and 4 bases from J; bases unmatched to any gene: 9. Germline V gene data show CDR1 as SGHAT and CDR2 as FQNNGV. The CDR3 sequence: CASSTYRGSGTEAFF. CDR3 coding DNA: TGTGCCAGCAGCACCTACAGGGGGTCTGGCACTGAAGCTTTCTTT.

The V gene is TRBV19, the J gene TRBJ1-5, with 10 bases aligning to TRBD1. CDR1 and CDR2 from the germline V gene are LNHDA and SQIVND (reference sequence). This CDR3 has 15 amino acids. The trim removed 3 bases at V and 4 bases at J, leaving 3 bases unmatched. The CDR3 sequence: CASSMRGQGNQPQHF. Written as DNA, the CDR3 is TGTGCCAGTAGTATGCGGGGACAGGGGAATCAGCCCCAGCATTTT. Supplemented by reference TRBV19 and TRBJ1-5, the full variable domain reads DGGITQSPKYLFRKEGQNVTLSCEQNLNHDAMYWYRQDPGQGLRLIYYSQIVNDFQKGDIAEGYSVSREKKESFPLTVTSAQKNPTAFYLCASSMRGQGNQPQHFGDGTRLSIL.

V is TRBV2 and J is TRBJ1-1, with a weak D call TRBD1 (5 bases). Trimming removed 6 bases at V and 2 bases at J, with 10 bases between. CDR1 is SNHLY and CDR2 is FYNNEI in the germline V gene. The CDR3 extends over 13 amino acids. Here the CDR3 DNA reads TGTGCCAGCAGACCTCAGGGTAACACTGAAGCTTTCTTT. Residues: CASRPQGNTEAFF.

The chain is built from TRBV5-1 and TRBJ1-3; D is unresolved. V was cut by 4 bases and J by 6 bases, with 11 bases left in between. The CDR3 spans 13 residues. Germline loops: CDR1 SGHRS, CDR2 YFSETQ. The CDR3 DNA follows: TGCGCCAGCAGCCCCGGCGGGGAAAACACCATATATTTT. Protein product: CASSPGGENTIYF.

This rearrangement joins TRBV11-3 to TRBJ2-2; 10 bases align to TRBD1. CDR3 length equals 15 residues. V was pared by 5 bases and J by 6 bases, with 6 bases of the junction left unmatched. CDR1 is SGHNT and CDR2 is YENEEA in the germline V gene. The CDR3 protein is CASSLGQGVSGELFF. In DNA form, the CDR3 reads TGTGCCAGCAGCCTCGGACAGGGGGTCTCCGGGGAGCTGTTTTTT.

The chain is built from TRBV15 and TRBJ1-2; 7 nucleotides match TRBD1. V was clipped by 0 bases and J by 7 bases; unmatched bases: 2. The CDR3 has 13 amino acids. Germline CDR1 reads LNHNV; CDR2 reads YYDKDF (reference sequence). The CDR3 spells CATSREQGSGYTF. The DNA for the CDR3 is TGTGCCACCAGCAGAGAACAGGGGAGTGGCTACACCTTC.

The gene calls are TRBV2 and TRBJ1-5, with TRBD1 as a possible D gene (6 bases). The CDR3 covers 15 residues. Germline CDR1 and CDR2: SNHLY and FYNNEI. V gave up 6 bases and J gave up 2 bases, with 14 bases separating them. The CDR3 sequence is CASRGGGLGNQPQHF. For the CDR3, the DNA is TGTGCCAGCAGGGGTGGGGGCTTAGGCAATCAGCCCCAGCATTTT.

This chain links TRBV11-2 with TRBJ1-1, with D maybe TRBD1 (6 bases). Looked up from germline, CDR1 is SGHAT and CDR2 is FQNNGV. This CDR3 spans 12 amino acids. V dropped 5 bases and J dropped 8 bases, with 12 bases sitting between them. CDR3 DNA sequence: TGTGCCAGCAGCGTTAGCGGGACAGAAGCTTTCTTT. This codes for CASSVSGTEAFF.

This clone has a handful of counts. The genes are TRBV9 and TRBJ2-4, with TRBD1 matching over 8 bases. The V gene end was trimmed by 4 bases and the J gene end by 8 bases; junction bases not matched to a gene: 5. The CDR3 is 13 residues long. In germline, CDR1 is SGDLS, CDR2 YYNGEE. The CDR3 DNA reads TGTGCCAGCAGCCCCCAGGGGGCTTACATTCAGTACTTC. It is translated as CASSPQGAYIQYF.

The chain carries TRBV28 and TRBJ2-7; 11 bases agree with TRBD2. With V trimmed by 4 bases and J by 3 bases, 5 bases remained unmatched. This CDR3 spans 15 amino acids. Germline V CDR1 and CDR2: MDHEN, SYDVKM. The CDR3 DNA follows: TGTGCCAGCAGTTCCCCTAGCGGGGGGAACTACGAGCAGTACTTC. It is translated as CASSSPSGGNYEQYF.

The rearrangement uses TRBV5-1 and TRBJ1-2; 10 nucleotides agree with TRBD1. Germline loops: CDR1 SGHRS, CDR2 YFSETQ. This CDR3 is 18 amino acids long. Germline trimming cut 1 base from V and 5 bases from J; bases unmatched to any gene: 14. The CDR3 protein is CASSLRIRQGATGYGYTF. The CDR3 bases are TGCGCCAGCAGCTTGAGGATTCGACAGGGGGCCACGGGATATGGCTACACCTTC.

The rearrangement uses TRBV6-5 and TRBJ1-5; D remains unclear. CDR1 is MNHEY, CDR2 SVGAGI, per germline. V was trimmed by 7 bases and J by 7 bases, leaving 17 bases between them. The length of the CDR3 is 14 residues. The CDR3 here is CASTTDGVGQPQHF. The CDR3 nucleotides are TGTGCCAGCACCACGGACGGGGTCGGGCAGCCCCAGCATTTT.

V gene TRBV24-1 combines with J gene TRBJ2-1, with 10 bases lining up with TRBD2. CDR1 and CDR2 from the germline V gene are KGHDR and SFDVKD. Unmatched junction bases numbered 6, after V lost 4 bases and J lost 4 bases. The CDR3 sequence is 16 residues long. The CDR3 reads CATSDQSGGGYNEQFF. CDR3 sequence (DNA): TGTGCCACCAGTGACCAGAGCGGGGGGGGGTACAATGAGCAGTTCTTC.

This clone was observed once. The CDR3 bases are TGTGCCAGCAGCCCCCCCGGAGCGTACAATGAGCAGTTCTTC. Residues: CASSPPGAYNEQFF. The chain recombines TRBV7-2 with TRBJ2-1; D uncertain. The CDR3 is made up of 14 amino acids. Per the germline V gene, CDR1 is SGHTA and CDR2 is FQGNSA. V dropped 5 bases and J dropped 4 bases, with 12 bases sitting between them.

The rearrangement uses TRBV21-1 and TRBJ2-3; whether TRBD1, the table's D call, matches the DNA was not checked. TRBV21-1 is an annotated pseudogene. The length of the CDR3 is 12 residues. CDR3 DNA: TGTGCCAGCATACAGGGGCTGGATACGCAGTATTTT. It translates to CASIQGLDTQYF.